This T cell receptor (beta chain) was sequenced during a study of T cell repertoires in cytomegalovirus infection. TCRdb re-analysed the reads in MiXCR, keeping a single row per CDR3 protein. The sample has roughly 150,000 distinct CDR3 sequences; approximately 21% are singletons. Note on this clonotype: Its matching antigen is unknown. The CDR3 does not end in the conserved phenylalanine or tryptophan, so this is likely a read error.

Trimming removed 5 bases from V and 7 bases from J; junction bases left unmatched: 8. CDR1 and CDR2 from the germline V gene are SGHVS and FQNEAQ. The CDR3 is 13 residues long. Sequencing was performed on CD8+ T cells from cultured PBMCs, taken from culture after CMV antigen stimulation. This TCR was sampled from a human donor in good health (CMV status not recorded). Some clones in this sample may be carry-over from other donors' samples. The chain has TRBV7-8 and TRBJ2-7; TRBD2 aligns across 7 bases. The CDR3 spells CASSPGTKMEQYL. Here the CDR3 DNA reads TGTGCCAGCAGCCCAGGGACTAAAATGGAGCAGTACTTA.